A selection of T cell receptor beta chains follows, all from one sample in a study of T cell changes during pregnancy in multiple sclerosis. Measured with immunoSEQ multiplex PCR; TCRdb has only the in-frame clones, and not every one. This sample has roughly 100,000 clones, with 91% found just once. The material sequenced was peripheral blood, taken after pregnancy. These receptors were taken from a female donor in good health, enrolled as a control in a pregnancy study. CDR3s include the opening cysteine and the closing phenylalanine or tryptophan.

>TRBV7-9|TRBJ2-3
CASSPRIPPGQGWPDTQYF
>TRBV9|TRBJ2-6
CASSVSRAGGTGGANVLTF
>TRBV7-8|TRBJ2-7
CASSRRDNYEQYF
>TRBV10-3|TRBJ2-1
CAISESTGNEQFF
>TRBV4-1|TRBJ1-1
CASRGQNTEAFF
>TRBV5-4|TRBJ1-1
CASSLTGGTEAFF
>TRBV9|TRBJ1-6
CASSVGTARGNSPLHF
>TRBV4-2|TRBJ2-1
CASSQDRDIWLAGASSYNEQFF
>TRBV7-9|TRBJ2-3
CATGAGGTDTQYF
>TRBV11-2|TRBJ1-1
CASSLPGANTEAFF
>TRBV5-4|TRBJ2-2
CASSLASPSPGELFF
>TRBV5-1|TRBJ1-2
CASSLEGSEDGYTF
>TRBV7-6|TRBJ2-7
CASSQWTDYEQYF
>TRBV7-3|TRBJ2-5
CASSLLASGLQETQYF
>TRBV11-2|TRBJ2-7
CASSSRLAGGGEQYF
>TRBV7-8|TRBJ1-5
CASSLGSSGGPYYSNQPQHF
>TRBV4-3|TRBJ2-7
CASSQGIRGLYEQYF
>TRBV7-9|TRBJ2-1
CASSSGLAGSNNEQFF
>TRBV25-1|TRBJ1-2
CASSSLTGANYGYTF
>TRBV19|TRBJ2-1
CASSDQLAGGGNEQFF
>TRBV27|TRBJ2-2
CASMQGGPGELFF